This TCR beta chain was found in a study of blood T cell repertoires in COVID-19. Whole-study context: Specimens from acute and convalescent COVID-19 originated in the United States, Italy and Spain. Nucleic acid was either cDNA or gDNA, and it came from T cells, B-cell-depleted T cells, or PBMCs.

Methods used by the authors: For nucleated cells, counts were estimated from reference gene primer amplification. The protocol was immunoSEQ multiplex PCR, while the TCRdb copy is restricted to in-frame clones and leaves out a portion. V, J and clone size were drawn from that table, and D and trimming were deduced from the DNA. The sample has around 270,000 clones, roughly 89% seen once; the top ten hold about 1.5%. V lost 3 bases to trimming and J lost 8 bases, with 13 bases between them. This CDR3 has 14 amino acids. Per germline, CDR1 SGHNT and CDR2 YENEEA. Sequencing was done on a sample of peripheral blood. V and J are TRBV11-3 and TRBJ1-4, with no clear D. The clonotype was recovered from a woman in her thirties or forties who had recovered from COVID-19. The CDR3 DNA reads as TGTGCCAGCAGCTTCTTGAGAGATGAGGAAAAACTGTTTTTT. Protein product: CASSFLRDEEKLFF.